These 26 T cell receptor beta chains were sequenced from one sample in a study of blood T cell repertoires in COVID-19. TCRdb keeps only in-frame clones here, not all; method: immunoSEQ multiplex PCR. The sample records around 100,000 clones, roughly 90% being singletons. Sequencing input: peripheral blood. These receptors were collected from a human donor in a cohort sampled during active COVID-19.

The V and J genes are TRBV5-1 and TRBJ1-1, with TRBD1 identical over 7 bases. Losses at the gene ends were 4 bases for V and 6 bases for J; bases not matched to a gene: 12. This CDR3 is 15 amino acids long. Germline CDR1 reads SGHRS; CDR2 reads YFSETQ. The CDR3 sequence is CASSPAGDRDAEAFF. DNA for the CDR3: TGCGCCAGCAGCCCCGCGGGCGACAGGGACGCTGAAGCTTTCTTT.

This chain uses TRBV19 with TRBJ1-2; TRBD1 matches 10 bases. CDR1 is LNHDA, CDR2 SQIVND, per germline (reference sequence). The ends lost 5 bases at V and 4 bases at J; junction bases unmatched: 7. The CDR3 is 15 residues long. This chain's CDR3 is CASSPGTGASYGYTF. CDR3 DNA sequence: TGTGCCAGTAGTCCCGGGACAGGGGCTTCCTATGGCTACACCTTC.

The gene calls are TRBV4-2 and TRBJ1-5; D possibly corresponds to TRBD1 (5 bases). V was pared by 2 bases and J by 1 base, with 15 bases between. Germline CDR1 reads LGHNA; CDR2 reads YNFKEQ. The CDR3 runs 17 residues. CDR3 nucleotides: TGTGCCAGCAGCCAACTCCGGGGAGGGGAGAGCAATCAGCCCCAGCATTTT. It is translated as CASSQLRGGESNQPQHF.

The V gene is TRBV24-1, the J gene TRBJ2-2; TRBD2 aligns across 9 bases. In germline, CDR1 is KGHDR, CDR2 SFDVKD. The CDR3 is made up of 16 amino acids. With 4 bases clipped from V and 3 bases from J, the junction kept 5 bases outside the gene matches. The CDR3 nucleotides are TGTGCCACCAGTGAAATAGCGGGGGACCACACCGGGGAGCTGTTTTTT. Amino acid sequence: CATSEIAGDHTGELFF.

The chain recombines TRBV29-1 with TRBJ2-3, with 9 bases lining up with TRBD2. The CDR3 totals 15 residues. Per the germline V gene, CDR1 is SQVTM and CDR2 is ANQGSEA. V shed 4 bases and J 1 base; nucleotides not matched to a gene: 6. In nucleotides, the CDR3 is TGCAGCGTTGTGCGGGGGGGGCCGGGCACAGATACGCAGTATTTT. It is translated as CSVVRGGPGTDTQYF.

On this clone: One end of the junction fails to match germline, which may point to a read error. The chain couples TRBV7-7 to TRBJ2-7; D not certain. The length of the CDR3 is 18 residues. Germline-derived CDR1 and CDR2 are SSHAT and FNYEAQ (reference sequence). The CDR3 DNA follows: TGTGCTAGCAGCCGCCGGCCTCCCTCCCCTAGAACGCCCCACGAGCAGTACTTC. As protein: CASSRRPPSPRTPHEQYF.

The rearrangement uses TRBV5-5 and TRBJ2-5; D is ambiguous. The germline V and J ends were trimmed by 0 bases and 5 bases, with 11 bases remaining between them. The CDR3 has 14 amino acids. CDR1 and CDR2 (germline): SGHKS, YYEKEE (reference sequence). This CDR3 is CASSLDPGLETQYF. The CDR3 DNA follows: TGTGCCAGCAGCTTGGATCCGGGTTTGGAGACCCAGTACTTC. Supplemented by reference TRBV5-5 and TRBJ2-5, the full variable domain reads DAGVTQSPTHLIKTRGQQVTLRCSPISGHKSVSWYQQVLGQGPQFIFQYYEKEERGRGNFPDRFSARQFPNYSSELNVNALLLGDSALYLCASSLDPGLETQYFGPGTRLLVL.

The chain recombines TRBV2 with TRBJ2-1; no reliable D call. The CDR3 runs to 13 residues. CDR1 is SNHLY, CDR2 FYNNEI, per germline. Trimming cost V 3 bases and J 7 bases, with 10 bases left between them. The CDR3: CASSDGVWNEQFF. For the CDR3, the DNA is TGTGCCAGCAGTGACGGAGTATGGAATGAGCAGTTCTTC.

In regard to this clone: An end of the junction does not agree with germline; a read error may underlie this. The rearrangement uses TRBV29-1 and TRBJ2-7; the D gene is possibly TRBD1 (6 bases). Germline V gene lookup returns CDR1 SQVTM and CDR2 ANQGSEA. The CDR3 length is 12 residues. The CDR3, as DNA: TGCAGCGTGGACGCTCCGGCTGGGACAAAGCACTTC. Its translation: CSVDAPAGTKHF.

The V gene is TRBV18, the J gene TRBJ1-1, with no clear D. CDR1 is KGHSH, CDR2 LQKENI, per germline. The V end was cut by 2 bases, the J end by 1 base, with 5 bases between. The CDR3 length is 13 residues. CDR3 sequence reads: CASSPSANTEAFF. Written as DNA, the CDR3 is TGTGCCAGCTCACCAAGCGCGAACACTGAAGCTTTCTTT.

The V call is TRBV7-8, the J call TRBJ2-7, with a tentative D call TRBD1 (5 bases). The CDR3 is made up of 15 amino acids. Between the trimmed V and J ends, which lost 2 bases and 0 bases, there was a span of 11 bases. From germline, CDR1 is SGHVS and CDR2 FQNEAQ. The CDR3 loop is CASSLPRAPSYEQYF. DNA of the CDR3: TGTGCCAGCAGCTTACCCAGGGCCCCCTCCTACGAGCAGTACTTC.

V gene TRBV9 combines with J gene TRBJ1-6, with D hard to call. CDR1 SGDLS and CDR2 YYNGEE come from the germline V gene. This CDR3 is 15 amino acids long. The V end lost 0 bases, the J end lost 6 bases, and 10 bases lay between the germline ends. Here the CDR3 DNA reads TGTGCCAGCAGCGTAGGTGTGGGCAGTAATTCACCCCTCCACTTT. This sequence encodes CASSVGVGSNSPLHF.

The V gene is TRBV6-5, the J gene TRBJ1-1, with 8 bases that match TRBD1. The V gene's germline CDR1 is MNHEY and CDR2 SVGAGI. With 6 bases clipped from V and 8 bases from J, the junction kept 14 bases outside the gene matches. The CDR3 runs to 15 residues. CDR3 sequence (DNA): TGTGCCAGCAGCACCGGGTTCACAGGGGGGAGAGAAGCTTTCTTT. Translated: CASSTGFTGGREAFF.

The chain combines TRBV10-3 with TRBJ2-1; a possible D gene is TRBD1 (6 bases). The CDR3 has 15 residues. V lost 6 bases to trimming and J lost 4 bases, with 16 bases between them. Looked up from germline, CDR1 is ENHRY and CDR2 is SYGVKD. This CDR3 is CAISVQGAEYNEQFF. The CDR3 DNA follows: TGTGCCATCAGCGTACAGGGCGCCGAGTACAATGAGCAGTTCTTC.

The gene calls are TRBV29-1 and TRBJ1-4; 9 bases match TRBD1. CDR3 length: 14 residues. CDR1 SQVTM and CDR2 ANQGSEA come from the germline V gene. Trimming took 7 bases from V and 7 from J; bases not matched to a gene: 10. CDR3 region: CSAILTGGSEKLFF. Written as DNA, the CDR3 is TGCAGCGCTATCTTGACAGGGGGTAGTGAAAAACTGTTTTTT.

The chain couples TRBV13 to TRBJ2-7; 8 bases agree with TRBD2. Unmatched junction bases numbered 6, after V lost 4 bases and J lost 1 base. Germline V lookup: CDR1 PRHDT, CDR2 FYEKMQ (reference sequence). The CDR3 covers 15 residues. DNA of the CDR3: TGTGCCAGCAGCTCCCGCCGGGGGGGGTCCTACGAGCAGTACTTC. As protein: CASSSRRGGSYEQYF.

V and J are TRBV15 and TRBJ1-6; D perhaps matches TRBD1 (6 bases). CDR3 length: 16 amino acids. The germline gives CDR1 LNHNV, CDR2 YYDKDF (reference sequence). V was trimmed by 3 bases and J by 6 bases, leaving 15 bases between them. This chain's CDR3 is CATSSPRGGSNSPLHF. The CDR3 region has the DNA TGTGCCACCAGCAGCCCTAGGGGGGGAAGTAATTCACCCCTCCACTTT.

The V gene is TRBV6-5, the J gene TRBJ2-5; 8 bases agree with TRBD2. The CDR3 is made up of 14 amino acids. The V gene's germline CDR1 is MNHEY and CDR2 SVGAGI. The V and J ends lost 6 bases and 5 bases, in that order; junction bases with no gene match: 8. CDR3: CASRPGGGEETQYF. The CDR3 DNA reads as TGTGCCAGCAGACCCGGGGGGGGCGAGGAGACCCAGTACTTC.

The rearrangement links TRBV4-1 to TRBJ2-7; 7 nucleotides align to TRBD1. Germline CDR1 is MGHRA and CDR2 is YSYEKL. J was trimmed by 2 bases and V by 3 bases; bases with no gene match: 4. CDR3 length: 14 residues. Here the CDR3 DNA reads TGCGCCAGCAGCCACCCCGGACAGGCCTACGAGCAGTACTTC. As protein: CASSHPGQAYEQYF.

This chain uses TRBV3-1 (or the pseudogene TRBV3-2) with TRBJ2-7; D is possibly TRBD1 (6 bases). This CDR3 region has 16 residues. V lost 0 bases, J lost 1 base, and 13 bases lay in between. The germline V gene encodes CDR1 LGHDT and CDR2 YNNKEL (reference sequence). The CDR3 DNA follows: TGTGCCAGCAGCCAAGATCTTGGGACACCTTCCTACGAGCAGTACTTC. This codes for CASSQDLGTPSYEQYF.

This clone was seen only a few times. The V call is TRBV29-1, the J call TRBJ2-1; 14 bases are shared with TRBD2. The CDR3 contains 16 residues. The trim removed 3 bases at V and 6 bases at J, leaving 7 bases unmatched. Germline CDR1 and CDR2: SQVTM and ANQGSEA. The CDR3 reads CSVETSGGVVRNEQFF. The CDR3 DNA sequence: TGCAGCGTTGAGACTAGCGGGGGGGTCGTTCGCAATGAGCAGTTCTTC.

This chain uses TRBV10-1 with TRBJ1-1; possible D gene TRBD1, 6 bases. Germline V lookup: CDR1 WNHNN, CDR2 SYGVQD (reference sequence). The CDR3 loop spans 14 amino acids. Trimming stripped 4 bases from V and 6 bases from J, with 15 bases between. CDR3 sequence (DNA): TGCGCCAGCAGTGGTACAGGGATTGGCGCTGAAGCTTTCTTT. Protein sequence: CASSGTGIGAEAFF.

The CDR3 is CASRNRQGAQSEAFF. For the CDR3, the DNA is TGTGCCAGCAGAAACAGACAGGGGGCGCAAAGTGAAGCTTTCTTT. The rearrangement links TRBV6-6 to TRBJ1-1; TRBD1 matches at 10 bases. CDR3 length equals 15 residues. From germline, CDR1 is MNHNY and CDR2 SVGAGI (reference sequence). Trimming at V came to 6 bases and at J to 7 bases, leaving 11 bases not matched to a gene.

V usage is TRBV18 and J usage is TRBJ1-6, with 8 bases matching TRBD1. Per germline, CDR1 KGHSH and CDR2 LQKENI. V lost 2 bases, J lost 11 bases, and 5 bases stayed unmatched. The CDR3 contains 14 residues. CDR3 region: CASSPSGGQAPLHF. In DNA, the CDR3 is TGTGCCAGCTCACCATCAGGGGGCCAGGCACCCCTCCACTTT.

V is TRBV3-1 (or the pseudogene TRBV3-2) and J is TRBJ1-2; D remains unclear. CDR3 length equals 15 residues. Germline assignment: CDR1 LGHDT and CDR2 YNNKEL (reference sequence). V gave up 2 bases and J gave up 0 bases, with 10 bases separating them. The CDR3 DNA reads as TGTGCCAGCAGCCAATCGACACCTACTAACTATGGCTACACCTTC. Its translation: CASSQSTPTNYGYTF.

The chain is built from TRBV2 and TRBJ2-2, with 9 bases that match TRBD2. The J segment lost 4 bases and the V segment lost 7 bases, leaving 10 bases of the junction unmatched. The V gene's germline CDR1 is SNHLY and CDR2 FYNNEI. The length of the CDR3 is 16 residues. This CDR3 reads CASKAGGRRGTGELFF. Written as DNA, the CDR3 is TGTGCCAGCAAGGCGGGGGGGCGAAGGGGCACCGGGGAGCTGTTTTTT.